This T cell receptor (beta chain) stems from a study of shared clonotypes between healthy human individuals. Study-wide context: Researchers assigned three CD4 naive, three CD4 memory, two CD8 naive and one CD8 memory plate to each donor. Points from the study as a whole: Generally, naive subsets (rather than memory subsets) showed larger estimated richness. The study found lower generation probabilities in non-shared clonotypes than in those shared by all four donors. The represented genetic and exposure-history diversity was limited by the small number of donors.

The CDR3 is 15 amino acids. Between the trimmed V and J ends, which lost 2 bases and 3 bases, there was a span of 11 bases. From germline, CDR1 is MNHNY and CDR2 SVGAGI (reference sequence). The method was immunoSEQ multiplex PCR; TCRdb's version includes in-frame clones alone and lacks a portion of them. The sample lists hundreds of thousands of clones, roughly 96% occurring once. About this clone itself: Its cognate antigen is unknown.

The naive CD8 subset, CD45RO-negative cells positively selected for CCR7, excluded terminally differentiated effector memory CD45RA+ cells. The clonotype comes from a woman aged 25 to 39 in good health. The sequenced sample consisted of naive CD8+ T cells sorted from blood. J is TRBJ1-5 and V is TRBV6-6, with D possibly matching TRBD1 (6 bases). The CDR3 here is CASSYPPGVNQPQHF. CDR3 coding DNA: TGTGCCAGCAGTTACCCGCCAGGGGTCAATCAGCCCCAGCATTTT.